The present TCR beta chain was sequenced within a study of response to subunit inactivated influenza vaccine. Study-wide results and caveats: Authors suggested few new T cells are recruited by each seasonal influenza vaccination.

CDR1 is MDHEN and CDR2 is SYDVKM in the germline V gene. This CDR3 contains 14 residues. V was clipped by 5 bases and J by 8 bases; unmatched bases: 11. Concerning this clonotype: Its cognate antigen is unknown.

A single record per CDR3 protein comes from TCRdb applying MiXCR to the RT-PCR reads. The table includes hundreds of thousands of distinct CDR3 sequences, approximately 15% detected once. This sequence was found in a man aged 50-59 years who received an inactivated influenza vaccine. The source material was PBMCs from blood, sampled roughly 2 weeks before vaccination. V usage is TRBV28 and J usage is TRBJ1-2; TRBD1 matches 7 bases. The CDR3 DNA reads TGTGCCAGCAGTAGAGGGACAGCCCCAAAGGGCTACACCTTC. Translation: CASSRGTAPKGYTF.